Below, 20 T cell receptor beta chains from the same sample are listed, as sequenced in a study of T cells expressing NK-cell markers (TCRdb year 2020). Library construction relied on 5' RACE. Reads for this sample came from an Illumina HiSeq 2000. The reads underwent TCRdb reprocessing, giving one record for each CDR3 protein sequence and no DNA. The table for this sample shows roughly 150,000 distinct CDR3 sequences. The ten largest account for 20% to 25% of the sample. Sequencing was done on a sample of blood T cells: a sorted CD56 or NKG2C T cell subset, CD4+ or CD8+ T cells, or bulk PBMC T cells (not recorded which). The receptors come from a man aged 18 to 69 in good health.

This chain uses TRBV4-1 with TRBJ2-1; TCRdb's D call, TRBD1, is unchecked because there is no DNA. Germline loops: CDR1 MGHRA, CDR2 YSYEKL. This CDR3 comprises 16 residues. The CDR3 here is CASSLPSSSSYNEQFF.

This sequence joins TRBV7-9 and TRBJ2-1; TCRdb names TRBD2, which stays unverified in the absence of DNA. The CDR3 loop spans 14 amino acids. Germline V gene lookup returns CDR1 SEHNR and CDR2 FQNEAQ (reference sequence). The CDR3 here is CASAHGTSYNEQFF.

The chain uses TRBV7-9 and TRBJ2-5; TCRdb picks TRBD1, but there is no DNA to check that call. The CDR3 is made up of 12 amino acids. The germline V gene has CDR1 SEHNR and CDR2 FQNEAQ (reference sequence). The CDR3 reads CASTGDEETQYF.

The CDR3 here is CASSQERAGGKQETQYF. The chain links TRBV4-2 to TRBJ2-5; TCRdb's D call, TRBD2, is unchecked because there is no DNA. Germline CDR1 LGHNA, CDR2 YNFKEQ. This CDR3 spans 17 amino acids.

This chain connects TRBV2 to TRBJ2-3; TCRdb's D call of TRBD2 is untestable without DNA. Germline V gene lookup returns CDR1 SNHLY and CDR2 FYNNEI. This CDR3 has 12 residues. The CDR3 region is CASTPPIDTQYF.

The chain has TRBV7-9 and TRBJ2-5; TCRdb names TRBD1, which stays unverified in the absence of DNA. This CDR3 has 13 residues. Germline V lookup: CDR1 SEHNR, CDR2 FQNEAQ (reference sequence). CDR3 region: CASTSRGRETQYF.

The chain combines TRBV9 with TRBJ1-1; checking the TCRdb D call of TRBD1 is not possible without DNA. This CDR3 spans 16 amino acids. CDR1 and CDR2 from the germline V gene are SGDLS and YYNGEE. This CDR3 reads CASSVVGAGVRTEAFF. Variable domain in full (rest from reference TRBV9 and TRBJ1-1): DSGVTQTPKHLITATGQRVTLRCSPRSGDLSVYWYQQSLDQGLQFLIQYYNGEERAKGNILERFSAQQFPDLHSELNLSSLELGDSALYFCASSVVGAGVRTEAFFGQGTRLTVV.

The chain recombines TRBV20-1 with TRBJ2-5; TCRdb indicates TRBD1, and absent DNA this call remains unverified. This CDR3 is built from 14 residues. The germline gives CDR1 DFQATT, CDR2 SNEGSKA (reference sequence). The CDR3 here is CSAPVRGIQETQYF.

This chain uses TRBV6-5 with TRBJ1-1; no DNA is available, so the TRBD1 call from TCRdb remains unchecked. CDR3 length: 16 amino acids. Germline values: CDR1 MNHEY, CDR2 SVGAGI. The CDR3: CASSYSGTGGHTEAFF.

The V call is TRBV9, the J call TRBJ1-1; TCRdb selects TRBD1, and the lack of DNA leaves this call unchecked. The CDR3 totals 16 residues. The germline V gene has CDR1 SGDLS and CDR2 YYNGEE. The CDR3 sequence is CASSARGGQGNTEAFF. The full variable domain, in which reference TRBV9 and TRBJ1-1 provide the parts outside the CDR3, is DSGVTQTPKHLITATGQRVTLRCSPRSGDLSVYWYQQSLDQGLQFLIQYYNGEERAKGNILERFSAQQFPDLHSELNLSSLELGDSALYFCASSARGGQGNTEAFFGQGTRLTVV.

The CDR3 protein is CASSLPPGEHRAYEQYF. The V gene is TRBV14, the J gene TRBJ2-7; the TCRdb D gene call, TRBD1, has no DNA to confirm it. This CDR3 region has 17 residues. Germline lookup yields CDR1 SGHDN and CDR2 FVKESK.

J is TRBJ2-5 and V is TRBV29-1; TCRdb proposes TRBD2, but this gene call is untestable without DNA. There are 15 residues in the CDR3. Germline V lookup: CDR1 SQVTM, CDR2 ANQGSEA. CDR3 region: CSAERAAGGKETQYF.

The chain couples TRBV19 to TRBJ2-1; with no DNA, the TCRdb D assignment of TRBD1 cannot be verified. CDR3 size: 19 residues. The germline V gene encodes CDR1 LNHDA and CDR2 SQIVND (reference sequence). The CDR3 sequence is CASSIGRVDEGPGWREQFF.

This chain connects TRBV3-1 to TRBJ2-2; TCRdb indicates TRBD1, and absent DNA this call remains unverified. Germline loops: CDR1 LGHDT, CDR2 YNNKEL (reference sequence). The CDR3 is 17 amino acids. CDR3 region: CASSQERSGHNTGELFF.

The rearrangement joins TRBV27 to TRBJ2-3; the TCRdb call, TRBD2, lacks DNA for checking. The CDR3 runs 16 residues. Per the germline V gene, CDR1 is MNHEY and CDR2 is SMNVEV (reference sequence). The CDR3 loop reads CASSSREPPYWDTQYF.

This chain uses TRBV7-9 with TRBJ1-5; TCRdb's D gene call, TRBD1, goes unchecked for lack of DNA. Germline V gene data show CDR1 as SEHNR and CDR2 as FQNEAQ (reference sequence). The CDR3 totals 15 residues. The CDR3 loop is CASSEGGIGNQPQHF. The full variable domain, its missing parts supplied by reference TRBV7-9 and TRBJ1-5, is DTGVSQNPRHKITKRGQNVTFRCDPISEHNRLYWYRQTLGQGPEFLTYFQNEAQLEKSRLLSDRFSAERPKGSFSTLEIQRTEQGDSAMYLCASSEGGIGNQPQHFGDGTRLSIL.

J is TRBJ2-7 and V is TRBV6-1. The germline V gene has CDR1 MNHNS and CDR2 SASEGT. The CDR3 contains 14 residues. CDR3 protein: CASRPIPDSYEQYF.

The gene calls are TRBV7-9 and TRBJ2-7. The CDR3 consists of 12 residues. Germline V lookup: CDR1 SEHNR, CDR2 FQNEAQ (reference sequence). The CDR3 protein is CASTGRREEQYF.

The rearrangement joins TRBV11-2 to TRBJ1-3; TCRdb indicates TRBD1, and absent DNA this call remains unverified. Germline V gene data show CDR1 as SGHAT and CDR2 as FQNNGV. The length of the CDR3 is 14 residues. This CDR3 reads CASSFGQGAYTIYF.

The rearrangement uses TRBV25-1 and TRBJ2-7; as DNA is missing, the TRBD2 call by TCRdb cannot be tested. Germline V gene sequence: CDR1 MGHDK, CDR2 SYGVNS. The CDR3 covers 17 residues. CDR3 region: CASSEYGNGGAYYEQYF.